The 30 T cell receptor beta chains below were found in one sample sequenced in a study of CD8 T cells in Susac syndrome. An amount of RNA that ranged from roughly 0.45 to 1 ug was reverse transcribed with random hexamers. Via MiXCR, TCRdb re-called the immunoSEQ multiplex PCR reads, giving one row per CDR3 protein. Of 150,000 to 190,000 distinct CDR3 sequences listed, 95% to 96% were seen once; the top ten hold roughly 0.15%. Sequencing used CD8+ T cells from PBMCs. These receptors were collected from a human donor with multiple sclerosis.

The chain recombines TRBV29-1 with TRBJ2-5; the D call may be TRBD1 or TRBD2 (6 bases each). Trimming left V 4 bases short and J 2 bases short, with 20 bases between. Germline CDR1 SQVTM, CDR2 ANQGSEA. The CDR3 covers 16 residues. CDR3 sequence: CSVVPLQGGVQETQYF. The CDR3 DNA sequence: TGCAGCGTTGTCCCCTTACAGGGCGGGGTACAAGAGACCCAGTACTTC.

The genes are TRBV27 and TRBJ1-5; TRBD1 aligns across 7 bases. Germline lookup yields CDR1 MNHEY and CDR2 SMNVEV (reference sequence). Trimming took 5 bases from V and 9 from J; bases not matched to a gene: 7. The length of the CDR3 is 13 residues. CDR3 sequence reads: CASSQGGLGPQHF. Here the CDR3 DNA reads TGTGCCAGCAGTCAGGGGGGGTTGGGGCCCCAGCATTTT.

The chain recombines TRBV28 with TRBJ2-7, with D tentatively TRBD1 (6 bases). CDR1 and CDR2 from the germline V gene are MDHEN and SYDVKM. The CDR3 totals 15 residues. The germline V and J ends were trimmed by 3 bases and 3 bases, with 15 bases remaining between them. This CDR3 reads CASSLGTTGLYEQYV. CDR3 bases: TGTGCCAGCAGTTTGGGGACAACAGGACTCTACGAGCAGTACGTC.

The rearrangement uses TRBV4-1 and TRBJ2-3, with 13 bases fitting TRBD2. The V gene's germline CDR1 is MGHRA and CDR2 YSYEKL. The CDR3 is made up of 18 amino acids. Trimming at V came to 0 bases and at J to 2 bases, leaving 5 bases not matched to a gene. CDR3 protein: CASSQDGGLAGNTDTQYF. Here the CDR3 DNA reads TGCGCCAGCAGCCAAGATGGGGGACTAGCGGGAAACACAGATACGCAGTATTTT.

This sequence joins TRBV18 and TRBJ2-5; no reliable D call. V was cut by 5 bases and J by 0 bases, with 7 bases left in between. Per germline, CDR1 KGHSH and CDR2 LQKENI. CDR3 size: 13 residues. The CDR3 loop reads CASSNRNQETQYF. The CDR3 DNA is TGTGCCAGCTCAAACCGGAACCAAGAGACCCAGTACTTC.

This rearrangement joins TRBV18 to TRBJ2-7; tentatively, D is TRBD1 (5 bases). Germline values: CDR1 KGHSH, CDR2 LQKENI. Trimming took 3 bases from V and 3 from J, leaving 15 bases between them. CDR3 length: 15 amino acids. CDR3 nucleotides: TGTGCCAGCTCACCTCGGACAACGAAATACTACGAGCAGTACTTC. Protein: CASSPRTTKYYEQYF.

Only a few counts were recorded for this clonotype. The rearrangement joins TRBV30 to TRBJ2-7; D tentatively reads TRBD1 or TRBD2 (5 bases each). V lost 5 bases and J 3 bases, leaving 11 bases between the germline ends. The CDR3 runs to 12 residues. CDR1 is GTSNPN, CDR2 SVGIG, per germline (reference sequence). CDR3 DNA: TGTGCCTGGGGGGCCGGGGACTACGAGCAGTACGTC. Amino acid sequence: CAWGAGDYEQYV.

DNA of the CDR3: TGTGCCAGCAGCCAAAACCCCACAGGGGCCACGGATACCCTCCACTTT. Amino acids: CASSQNPTGATDTLHF. The chain uses TRBV6-1 and TRBJ1-6; 7 bases match TRBD1. CDR3 length equals 16 residues. V dropped 6 bases and J dropped 14; count of bases not matched to a gene: 19. Germline CDR1 reads MNHNS; CDR2 reads SASEGT.

The chain joins TRBV24-1 to TRBJ2-2; 8 bases are shared with TRBD1. CDR1 and CDR2 from the germline V gene are KGHDR and SFDVKD. V lost 4 bases, J lost 6 bases, and 3 bases stayed unmatched. CDR3 length: 14 residues. The CDR3 region is CATSDQGAAGELFF. The DNA of the CDR3 is TGTGCCACCAGTGACCAGGGGGCAGCCGGGGAGCTGTTTTTT.

The chain has TRBV29-1 and TRBJ2-3; D not resolved. The germline V gene encodes CDR1 SQVTM and CDR2 ANQGSEA. Between the trimmed V and J ends, which lost 7 bases and 4 bases, there was a span of 15 bases. This CDR3 has 13 amino acids. CDR3 amino acids: CSDIPGAADTQYF. The CDR3, as DNA: TGCAGCGATATCCCGGGTGCGGCAGATACGCAGTATTTT.

This clonotype was observed a few times. The V and J genes are TRBV27 and TRBJ1-2, with a tentative D call TRBD1 (6 bases). Per the germline V gene, CDR1 is MNHEY and CDR2 is SMNVEV (reference sequence). Trimming removed 2 bases from V and 4 bases from J, with 11 bases in between. The CDR3 loop spans 14 amino acids. CDR3 DNA sequence: TGTGCCAGCAGTTTAGGGGGCAGCCCCTATGGCTACACCTTC. The encoded protein is CASSLGGSPYGYTF.

The rearrangement uses TRBV3-1 and TRBJ2-5; D perhaps matches TRBD2 (5 bases). The CDR3 has 14 residues. Germline loops: CDR1 LGHDT, CDR2 YNNKEL (reference sequence). V was trimmed by 4 bases and J by 1 base, leaving 10 bases between them. The CDR3 sequence: CASSPRRIQETQYF. In nucleotides, the CDR3 is TGTGCCAGCAGCCCACGGAGGATCCAAGAGACCCAGTACTTC.

The gene calls are TRBV9 and TRBJ2-3; D is unclear. Trimming shortened V by 3 bases and J by 4 bases, and 18 bases separated the two germline ends. The CDR3 consists of 16 residues. In germline, CDR1 is SGDLS, CDR2 YYNGEE. CDR3 in amino acids: CASSGSGPTLPDTQYF. The DNA for the CDR3 is TGTGCCAGCAGCGGTTCCGGGCCAACGCTACCAGATACGCAGTATTTT.

Here the CDR3 reads CSAGGLAGEYF. CDR3 DNA: TGCAGTGCTGGGGGACTAGCGGGGGAGTATTTT. The chain has TRBV20-1 and TRBJ2-3; TRBD2 matches at 14 bases. Trimming removed 5 bases from V and 13 bases from J; junction bases left unmatched: 2. Germline CDR1 and CDR2: DFQATT and SNEGSKA (reference sequence). The CDR3 is 11 amino acids.

The chain combines TRBV12-3 or TRBV12-4 with TRBJ1-4, with a possible D match to TRBD1 (5 bases). The V end lost 10 bases, the J end lost 5 bases, and 11 bases lay between the germline ends. The CDR3 is 12 amino acids. The CDR3 loop reads CATLTANEKLFF. The CDR3 DNA follows: TGTGCCACCTTGACAGCAAATGAAAAACTGTTTTTT.

The rearrangement uses TRBV27 and TRBJ1-5; no firm D call. The V end lost 2 bases, the J end lost 4 bases, and 15 bases lay between the germline ends. CDR1 and CDR2 (germline): MNHEY, SMNVEV (reference sequence). This CDR3 has 16 amino acids. The CDR3 spells CASSLVPPAWNQPQHF. The CDR3 nucleotides are TGTGCCAGCAGTTTAGTTCCGCCCGCGTGGAATCAGCCCCAGCATTTT.

The genes are TRBV5-6 and TRBJ2-4, with TRBD1 matching 11 bases. There are 13 residues in the CDR3. Germline assignment: CDR1 SGHDT and CDR2 YYEEEE. V shed 4 bases, J shed 10 bases, and the junction held 4 bases outside the gene matches. The chain's CDR3 is CASSPGTGGIQYF. The DNA for the CDR3 is TGTGCCAGCAGCCCCGGGACAGGGGGGATTCAGTACTTC.

The chain uses TRBV19 and TRBJ2-7; D is undetermined. CDR1 and CDR2 (germline): LNHDA, SQIVND (reference sequence). The CDR3 length is 11 residues. The V gene lost 11 bases and the J gene lost 0 bases, with 8 bases spanning the gap. The CDR3 spells CASYDSYEQYV. For the CDR3, the DNA is TGTGCCTCTTACGACTCCTACGAGCAGTACGTC.

The chain has TRBV29-1 and TRBJ2-2, with no clear D. CDR1 and CDR2 from the germline V gene are SQVTM and ANQGSEA. V shed 1 base and J shed 2 bases, with 5 bases lying between them. The CDR3 runs to 13 residues. The CDR3, as DNA: TGCAGCGTTGAAGTGGTCAACACCGGGGAGCTGTTTTTT. Translating gives CSVEVVNTGELFF.

This clonotype was seen just once. The chain couples TRBV19 to TRBJ1-1; D not resolved. The CDR3 sequence is 13 residues long. The V end was cut by 1 base, the J end by 8 bases, with 11 bases between. Germline V CDR1 and CDR2: LNHDA, SQIVND (reference sequence). The CDR3 DNA sequence: TGTGCCAGTAGTATAGGGTGGCAGCCCGAAGCTTTCTTT. Its protein is CASSIGWQPEAFF.

V usage is TRBV20-1 and J usage is TRBJ2-7, with TRBD1 as a possible D gene (5 bases). The CDR3 extends over 15 amino acids. The germline V gene encodes CDR1 DFQATT and CDR2 SNEGSKA (reference sequence). Deletions cut 0 bases from V and 3 bases from J, with 15 bases between. The CDR3: CSARDHQGKFYEQYF. CDR3 sequence (DNA): TGCAGTGCTAGAGATCATCAGGGAAAGTTCTACGAGCAGTACTTC.

The rearrangement links TRBV5-6 to TRBJ1-5; no firm D call. V shed 3 bases and J shed 7 bases, with 8 bases lying between them. The CDR3 length is 12 residues. Germline-derived CDR1 and CDR2 are SGHDT and YYEEEE. The CDR3 is CASSSTEQPQHF. DNA for the CDR3: TGTGCCAGCAGCTCTACGGAACAGCCCCAGCATTTT.

The genes are TRBV7-6 and TRBJ1-5; TRBD1 might be the D (6 bases). Germline CDR1 SGHVS, CDR2 FNYEAQ. Trimming removed 8 bases from V and 4 bases from J, with 6 bases in between. The CDR3 loop spans 11 amino acids. The CDR3 loop reads CASDRNQPQHF. The CDR3 nucleotides are TGTGCCAGCGACAGGAATCAGCCCCAGCATTTT.

The rearrangement uses TRBV13 and TRBJ2-2; 7 nucleotides match TRBD1. Losses at the gene ends were 4 bases for V and 3 bases for J; bases not matched to a gene: 2. This CDR3 region has 14 residues. Germline CDR1 reads PRHDT; CDR2 reads FYEKMQ (reference sequence). The CDR3 protein is CASSSDRDTGELFF. The CDR3 nucleotides read TGTGCCAGCAGCTCTGACAGGGACACCGGGGAGCTGTTTTTT.

The chain employs TRBV2 and TRBJ2-7; D remains unclear. In germline, CDR1 is SNHLY, CDR2 FYNNEI. The CDR3 totals 12 residues. V lost 3 bases and J lost 6, with 9 bases in between. CDR3 in amino acids: CASSEEYGEQYF. CDR3 coding DNA: TGTGCCAGCAGTGAGGAGTACGGCGAGCAGTACTTC.

V and J are TRBV7-9 and TRBJ2-7; perhaps TRBD2 as D (6 bases). The CDR3 totals 14 residues. Trimming removed 6 bases at V and 2 bases at J, with 14 bases between. The germline CDR1 and CDR2 sequences are SEHNR and FQNEAQ (reference sequence). The CDR3 DNA reads TGTGCCAGCAGTTACACGGGGGAAACCTACGAGCAGTACGTC. Its protein is CASSYTGETYEQYV.

The V call is TRBV29-1, the J call TRBJ1-5, with D maybe TRBD1 (5 bases). The V gene lost 5 bases and the J gene lost 3 bases, with 14 bases spanning the gap. CDR3 length: 14 amino acids. Germline V CDR1 and CDR2: SQVTM, ANQGSEA. CDR3 coding DNA: TGCAGCGTTCACACAGGAATTTACAATCAGCCCCAGCATTTT. Translation: CSVHTGIYNQPQHF.

V gene TRBV7-3 combines with J gene TRBJ2-1; no definite D call. The CDR3 sequence is 14 residues long. CDR1 is SGHTA and CDR2 is FQGTGA in the germline V gene. Deletions cut 5 bases from V and 1 base from J, with 9 bases between. This CDR3 is CASSPFGSYNEQFF. CDR3 coding DNA: TGTGCCAGCAGCCCCTTCGGGTCCTACAATGAGCAGTTCTTC.

V is TRBV20-1 and J is TRBJ1-4, with D unresolved. The CDR3 runs to 12 residues. Germline CDR1 reads DFQATT; CDR2 reads SNEGSKA (reference sequence). V lost 5 bases to trimming and J lost 5 bases, with 9 bases between them. The CDR3 loop is CSAPQKNEKLFF. In DNA form, the CDR3 reads TGCAGTGCTCCACAGAAAAATGAAAAACTGTTTTTT.

This clonotype was seen only once. The chain employs TRBV29-1 and TRBJ2-3; a weak D match, TRBD2 (7 bases). Germline-derived CDR1 and CDR2 are SQVTM and ANQGSEA. This CDR3 comprises 13 residues. Trimming cost V 8 bases and J 0 bases, with 12 bases left between them. The CDR3 DNA sequence: TGCAGCCAAGGGGGGGCGAGCACAGATACGCAGTATTTT. Protein sequence: CSQGGASTDTQYF.